These 16 T cell receptor beta chains originate from one sample sequenced in a study of blood T cell repertoires in COVID-19. Profiled with immunoSEQ multiplex PCR; TCRdb holds only in-frame clones, not every one. The repertoire holds around 200,000 clones, with about 85% as singletons. Source material: peripheral blood. These receptors came from an elderly woman with acute or convalescent COVID-19.

This clone was recorded a few times. The V gene is TRBV5-4, the J gene TRBJ2-3, with D possibly matching TRBD2 (6 bases). This CDR3 is 17 amino acids long. Trimming shortened V by 1 base and J by 5 bases, and 20 bases separated the two germline ends. Germline V CDR1 and CDR2: SGHNT, YYREEE (reference sequence). This CDR3 reads CASSLSGDFKIGDTQYF. The CDR3 DNA follows: TGTGCCAGCAGCTTGTCTGGGGACTTTAAAATTGGAGATACGCAGTATTTT.

The chain is built from TRBV5-8 and TRBJ2-1; TRBD1 aligns across 9 bases. Germline V lookup: CDR1 SGHTS, CDR2 YDEGEE. V trimming: 5 bases; J trimming: 10 bases; junction bases outside the gene matches: 13. CDR3 length: 15 amino acids. The CDR3 nucleotides read TGTGCCAGCAGTCGGTCCGTGGGACAGGGCAAAGAGCAGTTCTTC. Protein: CASSRSVGQGKEQFF. Full variable domain (missing parts from reference TRBV5-8 and TRBJ2-1): EAGVTQSPTHLIKTRGQQATLRCSPISGHTSVYWYQQALGLGLQFLLWYDEGEERNRGNFPPRFSGRQFPNYSSELNVNALELEDSALYLCASSRSVGQGKEQFFGPGTRLTVL.

The V gene is TRBV11-2, the J gene TRBJ1-1; D gene unclear. V was cut by 5 bases and J by 8 bases, with 18 bases left in between. The CDR3 spans 14 residues. Germline V gene sequence: CDR1 SGHAT, CDR2 FQNNGV. The CDR3 region is CASSPTGNRNEAFF. The CDR3 DNA reads TGTGCCAGCAGCCCGACGGGTAACCGAAACGAAGCTTTCTTT. Full variable domain (missing parts from reference TRBV11-2 and TRBJ1-1): EAGVAQSPRYKIIEKRQSVAFWCNPISGHATLYWYQQILGQGPKLLIQFQNNGVVDDSQLPKDRFSAERLKGVDSTLKIQPAKLEDSAVYLCASSPTGNRNEAFFGQGTRLTVV.

The gene calls are TRBV12-3 or TRBV12-4 and TRBJ2-7, with D possibly being TRBD1 (7 bases). V dropped 10 bases and J dropped 1 base, with 14 bases sitting between them. This CDR3 has 13 amino acids. The CDR3 region is CATSTGTSYEQYF. The CDR3 DNA sequence: TGTGCCACCTCGACAGGGACTTCCTACGAGCAGTACTTC.

This clone was seen only a few times. The rearrangement joins TRBV25-1 to TRBJ1-1, with 11 bases identical to TRBD1. J lost 2 bases, V lost 7 bases, and 3 bases had no gene match. The CDR3 loop spans 14 amino acids. Per germline, CDR1 MGHDK and CDR2 SYGVNS. The CDR3 sequence: CASIRTGGNTEAFF. CDR3 coding DNA: TGTGCCAGCATTCGGACAGGGGGCAACACTGAAGCTTTCTTT.

The chain combines TRBV5-4 with TRBJ2-2; the D gene is possibly TRBD2 (7 bases). From germline, CDR1 is SGHNT and CDR2 YYREEE (reference sequence). This CDR3 contains 16 residues. The germline V and J ends were trimmed by 2 bases and 5 bases, with 16 bases remaining between them. The CDR3 nucleotides are TGTGCCAGCAGCTTATATGGGGGAGGGGGAACCGGGGAGCTGTTTTTT. Translating gives CASSLYGGGGTGELFF.

J is TRBJ1-2 and V is TRBV9; D may be TRBD1 (6 bases). The CDR3 loop spans 13 amino acids. In germline, CDR1 is SGDLS, CDR2 YYNGEE. Deletions cut 6 bases from V and 4 bases from J, with 13 bases between. The CDR3 DNA reads as TGTGCCAGCACCCTGACAGGCTCCTATGGCTACACCTTC. This encodes CASTLTGSYGYTF.

The rearrangement uses TRBV11-2 and TRBJ1-2; D unclear. CDR3 size: 15 residues. Per germline, CDR1 SGHAT and CDR2 FQNNGV. The V and J ends lost 2 bases and 4 bases respectively, with 14 bases between them. Here the CDR3 DNA reads TGTGCCAGCAGCTTACGGGCGGGCAGGCCCTATGGCTACACCTTC. This gives the protein CASSLRAGRPYGYTF.

This clone showed up just once. The chain carries TRBV5-4 and TRBJ2-2, with TRBD1 matching over 7 bases. V gave up 0 bases and J gave up 0 bases; unmatched junction bases: 14. Germline CDR1 reads SGHNT; CDR2 reads YYREEE (reference sequence). CDR3 length: 20 amino acids. The DNA of the CDR3 is TGTGCCAGCAGCTTGGGAGGGGGCCCCCTACATTTTACGAACACCGGGGAGCTGTTTTTT. This codes for CASSLGGGPLHFTNTGELFF.

This chain joins TRBV19 and TRBJ1-5; no clear D. Germline CDR1 reads LNHDA; CDR2 reads SQIVND (reference sequence). The CDR3 spans 13 residues. With 5 bases removed from V and 7 bases from J, the gap between germline ends came to 12 bases. CDR3 loop: CASSLLTEQPQHF. The CDR3 DNA follows: TGTGCCAGTAGTCTCTTGACTGAACAGCCCCAGCATTTT.

J is TRBJ1-1 and V is TRBV2; D is ambiguous. CDR3 length equals 14 residues. Germline assignment: CDR1 SNHLY and CDR2 FYNNEI. V was pared by 7 bases and J by 1 base, with 13 bases between. The CDR3: CASIWEFRNTEAFF. The CDR3 DNA reads TGTGCCAGCATTTGGGAGTTCAGGAACACTGAAGCTTTCTTT.

The V and J genes are TRBV10-3 and TRBJ1-1; 10 bases agree with TRBD1. After removal of 9 bases from V and 6 bases from J, the junction contained 16 bases not matched to a gene. This CDR3 region has 16 residues. Germline values: CDR1 ENHRY, CDR2 SYGVKD. The CDR3 region has the DNA TGTGCCATAGTTCCCGGGGACAGGGGTCCGAGGGCTGAAGCTTTCTTT. Translation gives CAIVPGDRGPRAEAFF.

The V gene is TRBV20-1, the J gene TRBJ1-1; D remains unclear. The germline V gene has CDR1 DFQATT and CDR2 SNEGSKA (reference sequence). Between the trimmed V and J ends, which lost 8 bases and 3 bases, there was a span of 10 bases. This CDR3 is built from 11 residues. The CDR3, as DNA: TGCAGTACCGGGCGGGACACTGAAGCTTTCTTT. It specifies CSTGRDTEAFF.

The chain uses TRBV18 and TRBJ2-3; 10 bases are shared with TRBD2. The V segment lost 1 base and the J segment 6 bases; nucleotides outside the gene matches: 19. This CDR3 has 20 residues. Per the germline V gene, CDR1 is KGHSH and CDR2 is LQKENI. The CDR3 DNA reads TGTGCCAGCTCACCACGAGCTAGCGGGGGACCTACCCCCCGGTCGGATACGCAGTATTTT. It is translated as CASSPRASGGPTPRSDTQYF.

The rearrangement uses TRBV7-9 and TRBJ2-5; a possible D gene is TRBD2 (6 bases). The CDR3 loop spans 13 amino acids. V was cut by 7 bases and J by 5 bases, with 14 bases left in between. CDR1 is SEHNR, CDR2 FQNEAQ, per germline (reference sequence). Here the CDR3 DNA reads TGTGCCAGCACCCGGAGGGAGACCGAGACCCAGTACTTC. Protein product: CASTRRETETQYF.

The chain recombines TRBV2 with TRBJ2-2, with 9 bases aligning to TRBD2. CDR1 is SNHLY and CDR2 is FYNNEI in the germline V gene. After removal of 4 bases from V and 4 bases from J, the junction contained 7 bases not matched to a gene. The CDR3 has 16 amino acids. The CDR3 region is CASSADSGRSTGELFF. The DNA of the CDR3 is TGTGCCAGCAGTGCCGACAGCGGGAGGAGCACCGGGGAGCTGTTTTTT.